These 23 T cell receptor beta chains were sequenced from one sample in a study of blood T cell repertoires in COVID-19. Sequenced by immunoSEQ multiplex PCR; TCRdb stores in-frame clones only, minus some. Of about 170,000 clones in the sample, more than 75% are singletons; the top ten hold 2% to 3%. The specimen was peripheral blood. These receptor sequences come from an elderly woman with COVID-19, enrolled during active disease.

This chain links TRBV7-2 with TRBJ2-1; 8 bases match TRBD2. Germline V gene sequence: CDR1 SGHTA, CDR2 FQGNSA. The CDR3 is made up of 17 amino acids. The J segment lost 3 bases and the V segment lost 5 bases, leaving 12 bases of the junction unmatched. In DNA form, the CDR3 reads TGTGCCAGCAGCCCTGCCGGGACTAGGAGTTACTACAATGAGCAGTTCTTC. Amino acid sequence: CASSPAGTRSYYNEQFF.

The rearrangement joins TRBV5-1 to TRBJ2-2; D is possibly TRBD2 (5 bases). Per the germline V gene, CDR1 is SGHRS and CDR2 is YFSETQ. The V end was cut by 6 bases, the J end by 0 bases, with 12 bases between. The CDR3 runs 15 residues. DNA for the CDR3: TGCGCCAGCACCCTCCGGGATACGAACACCGGGGAGCTGTTTTTT. Translation gives CASTLRDTNTGELFF.

CDR3 coding DNA: TGTGCCACCAGTCATCCTCGGGGGGGTGACACTGAAGCTTTCTTT. It yields the protein CATSHPRGGDTEAFF. The J gene is TRBJ1-1, the V gene TRBV24-1; possible D gene TRBD1, 5 bases. The CDR3 covers 15 residues. The germline V and J ends were trimmed by 6 bases and 3 bases, with 16 bases remaining between them. Per the germline V gene, CDR1 is KGHDR and CDR2 is SFDVKD.

The chain combines TRBV7-2 with TRBJ1-6; D possibly corresponds to TRBD1 (6 bases). The V and J ends lost 4 bases and 14 bases respectively, with 12 bases between them. CDR1 is SGHTA, CDR2 FQGNSA, per germline. The CDR3 has 12 residues. The CDR3 bases are TGTGCCAGCAGCTCTACAGGGCTTGCCCTCCACTTT. Amino acid sequence: CASSSTGLALHF.

The rearrangement joins TRBV6-2 or TRBV6-3 to TRBJ2-5; D gene ambiguous. This CDR3 has 13 amino acids. Germline V gene sequence: CDR1 MNHEY, CDR2 SVGEGT. The V gene lost 2 bases and the J gene lost 3 bases, with 7 bases spanning the gap. CDR3 sequence: CASSYTEKETQYF. DNA for the CDR3: TGTGCCAGCAGTTACACCGAGAAAGAGACCCAGTACTTC.

The gene calls are TRBV7-2 and TRBJ1-4; D remains unclear. The CDR3 spans 16 residues. Germline CDR1 reads SGHTA; CDR2 reads FQGNSA. Trimming left V 2 bases short and J 6 bases short, with 16 bases between. The chain's CDR3 is CASSLNSMRDYEKLFF. In nucleotides, the CDR3 is TGTGCCAGCAGCTTAAATAGCATGAGGGATTATGAAAAACTGTTTTTT.

The V call is TRBV28, the J call TRBJ1-2, with 8 bases lining up with TRBD1. V was clipped by 5 bases and J by 5 bases; unmatched bases: 10. This CDR3 comprises 15 residues. From germline, CDR1 is MDHEN and CDR2 SYDVKM. CDR3 nucleotides: TGTGCCAGCAGTCTCGGATCTACAGGGGGATATGGCTACACCTTC. Amino acids: CASSLGSTGGYGYTF.

CDR3 coding DNA: TGCAGCGTTGACGAAACAGCTAACACTGAAGCTTTCTTT. This gives the protein CSVDETANTEAFF. The V and J genes are TRBV29-1 and TRBJ1-1; D is unresolved. V shed 3 bases and J shed 2 bases, with 10 bases lying between them. The germline V gene encodes CDR1 SQVTM and CDR2 ANQGSEA. The CDR3 length is 13 residues.

The chain recombines TRBV28 with TRBJ2-7; TRBD1 matches 8 bases. The CDR3 covers 16 residues. Losses at the gene ends were 4 bases for V and 1 base for J; bases not matched to a gene: 9. Germline assignment: CDR1 MDHEN and CDR2 SYDVKM. DNA of the CDR3: TGTGCCAGCAGTTCCCCACCCCGGACAGGGTCCTACGAGCAGTACTTC. Translating gives CASSSPPRTGSYEQYF.

As for this clone: Other DNA sequences in this sample translate to the same CDR3. This chain links TRBV4-2 with TRBJ1-2; D possibly corresponds to TRBD1 (5 bases). Trimming took 1 base from V and 2 from J, leaving 8 bases between them. Per germline, CDR1 LGHNA and CDR2 YNFKEQ. The CDR3 has 14 amino acids. The CDR3 region has the DNA TGTGCCAGCAGCCAAGGGGAGGGGAACTATGGCTACACCTTC. Translation: CASSQGEGNYGYTF.

V gene TRBV11-2 combines with J gene TRBJ2-4; D unresolved. The length of the CDR3 is 15 residues. The germline V and J ends were trimmed by 5 bases and 0 bases, with 11 bases remaining between them. CDR1 is SGHAT and CDR2 is FQNNGV in the germline V gene. CDR3 bases: TGTGCCAGCAGCGCCTCAGCGCTAGCCAAAAACATTCAGTACTTC. Protein: CASSASALAKNIQYF.

The CDR3 nucleotides are TGTGCCAGCAGTTACTCGGTGGAGACTGAAGCTTTCTTT. Residues: CASSYSVETEAFF. The rearrangement joins TRBV6-5 to TRBJ1-1; D gene ambiguous. The CDR3 length is 13 residues. With 0 bases removed from V and 5 bases from J, the gap between germline ends came to 7 bases. CDR1 and CDR2 (germline): MNHEY, SVGAGI.

This chain uses TRBV7-9 with TRBJ1-2; D gene unclear. The length of the CDR3 is 11 residues. V lost 2 bases and J lost 5, with 3 bases in between. Germline CDR1 and CDR2: SEHNR and FQNEAQ (reference sequence). CDR3 DNA sequence: TGTGCCAGCAGCTTACAGTATGGCTACACCTTC. Its protein product is CASSLQYGYTF.

The CDR3 region has the DNA TGTGCCAGTAGTATACTAACAGGGTCTGGGGCCAACGTCCTGACTTTC. Its translation is CASSILTGSGANVLTF. The chain has TRBV19 and TRBJ2-6; the D gene is possibly TRBD1 (6 bases). Germline CDR1 is LNHDA and CDR2 is SQIVND (reference sequence). V gave up 2 bases and J gave up 1 base, with 9 bases separating them. The CDR3 is 16 residues long.

The chain links TRBV28 to TRBJ1-2, with D uncertain. Trimming stripped 5 bases from V and 5 bases from J, with 9 bases between. This CDR3 region has 12 residues. CDR1 is MDHEN, CDR2 SYDVKM, per germline. The CDR3 DNA follows: TGTGCCAGCAGTGCCGGGTGGTATGGCTACACCTTC. Translation: CASSAGWYGYTF.

This chain uses TRBV6-5 with TRBJ1-3; the D gene is possibly TRBD1 (5 bases). The CDR3 runs 14 residues. CDR1 and CDR2 (germline): MNHEY, SVGAGI. The V gene lost 8 bases and the J gene lost 4 bases, with 15 bases spanning the gap. CDR3 residues: CASGTQAVGNTIYF. DNA of the CDR3: TGTGCCAGCGGTACACAGGCGGTCGGAAACACCATATATTTT.

The rearrangement links TRBV19 to TRBJ1-5, with D tentatively TRBD1 (5 bases). The CDR3 totals 15 residues. The germline V gene has CDR1 LNHDA and CDR2 SQIVND (reference sequence). V lost 5 bases, J lost 2 bases, and 13 bases lay in between. DNA for the CDR3: TGTGCCAGTAGTCCCGGTTGGGGGGGCAATCAGCCCCAGCATTTT. Its translation: CASSPGWGGNQPQHF.

This clone was seen only once. This chain uses TRBV3-1 (or the pseudogene TRBV3-2) with TRBJ2-5; 8 bases agree with TRBD1. Per germline, CDR1 LGHDT and CDR2 YNNKEL (reference sequence). The junction had 11 bases not matched to a gene; V was cut back by 4 bases and J by 4 bases. The CDR3 is made up of 16 amino acids. The CDR3 region has the DNA TGTGCCAGCAGCCCCTATGGGCAGGGGGCTTCAGAGACCCAGTACTTC. This encodes CASSPYGQGASETQYF.

The rearrangement uses TRBV20-1 and TRBJ1-6; D is possibly TRBD1 (6 bases). The ends were cut back, 6 bases at V and 14 bases at J, with 14 bases in the middle. CDR3 length: 11 amino acids. In germline, CDR1 is DFQATT, CDR2 SNEGSKA (reference sequence). The CDR3: CSAPKGGTLHF. The CDR3 bases are TGCAGTGCACCGAAAGGGGGAACCCTCCACTTT.

This chain connects TRBV5-4 to TRBJ2-7; D not resolved. Per germline, CDR1 SGHNT and CDR2 YYREEE (reference sequence). V was clipped by 0 bases and J by 4 bases, with 8 bases between them. The CDR3 is 13 amino acids. CDR3 in DNA: TGTGCCAGCAGCTTGGCCTCAGGTTACGAGCAGTACTTC. The encoded protein is CASSLASGYEQYF. Full variable domain (rest looked up from reference TRBV5-4 and TRBJ2-7): ETGVTQSPTHLIKTRGQQVTLRCSSQSGHNTVSWYQQALGQGPQFIFQYYREEENGRGNFPPRFSGLQFPNYSSELNVNALELDDSALYLCASSLASGYEQYFGPGTRLTVT.

The V and J genes are TRBV5-1 and TRBJ2-5; TRBD2 matches 11 bases. With V trimmed by 3 bases and J by 1 base, 2 bases remained unmatched. The V gene's germline CDR1 is SGHRS and CDR2 YFSETQ. This CDR3 comprises 15 residues. CDR3 residues: CASSSGLAVQETQYF. The CDR3 DNA sequence: TGCGCCAGCAGCTCGGGACTAGCGGTCCAAGAGACCCAGTACTTC.

The V gene is TRBV5-1, the J gene TRBJ2-5, with TRBD2 matching 11 bases. The trim removed 5 bases at V and 3 bases at J, leaving 6 bases unmatched. This CDR3 has 15 amino acids. The germline gives CDR1 SGHRS, CDR2 YFSETQ. As DNA, the CDR3 is TGCGCCAGCAGTTCTAGCGGGAGGCTTGAAGAGACCCAGTACTTC. It is translated as CASSSSGRLEETQYF.

V usage is TRBV5-5 and J usage is TRBJ2-2, with D perhaps TRBD2 (6 bases). Deletions cut 1 base from V and 5 bases from J, with 12 bases between. Germline V CDR1 and CDR2: SGHKS, YYEKEE (reference sequence). The CDR3 runs to 15 residues. The CDR3 here is CASSLLGLSTGELFF. CDR3 bases: TGTGCCAGCAGCTTGCTGGGACTCTCGACCGGGGAGCTGTTTTTT.